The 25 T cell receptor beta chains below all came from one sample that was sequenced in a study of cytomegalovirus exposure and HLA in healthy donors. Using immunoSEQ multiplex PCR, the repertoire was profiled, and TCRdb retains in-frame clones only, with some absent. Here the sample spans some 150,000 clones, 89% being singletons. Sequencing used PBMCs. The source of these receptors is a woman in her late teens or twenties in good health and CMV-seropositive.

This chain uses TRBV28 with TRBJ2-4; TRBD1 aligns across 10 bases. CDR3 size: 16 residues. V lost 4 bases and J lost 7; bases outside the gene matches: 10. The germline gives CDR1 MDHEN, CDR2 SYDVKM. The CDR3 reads CASSYLPVTGGNIQYF. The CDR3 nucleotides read TGTGCCAGCAGTTACCTCCCCGTGACAGGGGGCAACATTCAGTACTTC.

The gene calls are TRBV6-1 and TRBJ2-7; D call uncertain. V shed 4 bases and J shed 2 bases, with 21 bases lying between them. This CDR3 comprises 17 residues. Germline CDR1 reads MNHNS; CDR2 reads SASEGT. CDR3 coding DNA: TGTGCCAGCAGTGTTGATCCTTGGGCCCTACGACCCTACGAGCAGTACTTC. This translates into CASSVDPWALRPYEQYF.

This CDR3 is CASSARLAGGPDTQYF. In DNA form, the CDR3 reads TGTGCCAGCAGCGCCCGACTAGCGGGGGGTCCCGATACGCAGTATTTT. This chain connects TRBV13 to TRBJ2-3, with TRBD2 matching over 13 bases. Germline V gene sequence: CDR1 PRHDT, CDR2 FYEKMQ (reference sequence). The junction had 8 bases not matched to a gene; V was cut back by 5 bases and J by 6 bases. This CDR3 is built from 16 residues.

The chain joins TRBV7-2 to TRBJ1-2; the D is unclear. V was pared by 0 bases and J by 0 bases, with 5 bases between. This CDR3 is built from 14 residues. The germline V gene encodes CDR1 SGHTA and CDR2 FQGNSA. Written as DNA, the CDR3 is TGTGCCAGCAGCTTAGCTGCAGCTAACTATGGCTACACCTTC. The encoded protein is CASSLAAANYGYTF.

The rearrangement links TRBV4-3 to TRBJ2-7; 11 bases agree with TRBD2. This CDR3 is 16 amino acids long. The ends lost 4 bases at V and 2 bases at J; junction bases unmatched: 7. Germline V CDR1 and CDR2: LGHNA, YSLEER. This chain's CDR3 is CASSRPLAGVTYEQYF. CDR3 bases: TGCGCCAGCAGCCGACCACTAGCGGGGGTTACCTACGAGCAGTACTTC.

CDR3 DNA: TGTGCCAGCAGCGCTAGACAGGGCCAACAAGATACGCAGTATTTT. Translating gives CASSARQGQQDTQYF. J is TRBJ2-3 and V is TRBV9, with TRBD1 matching over 7 bases. Germline CDR1 is SGDLS and CDR2 is YYNGEE. CDR3 length: 15 amino acids. The junction had 9 bases not matched to a gene; V was cut back by 3 bases and J by 5 bases.

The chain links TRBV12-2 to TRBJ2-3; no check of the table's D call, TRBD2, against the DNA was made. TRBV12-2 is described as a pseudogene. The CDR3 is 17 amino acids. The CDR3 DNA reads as TGTGCAAGTCGCTTAGCCACGGGGGGCTCACCCACAGATACGCAGTATTTT. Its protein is CASRLATGGSPTDTQYF.

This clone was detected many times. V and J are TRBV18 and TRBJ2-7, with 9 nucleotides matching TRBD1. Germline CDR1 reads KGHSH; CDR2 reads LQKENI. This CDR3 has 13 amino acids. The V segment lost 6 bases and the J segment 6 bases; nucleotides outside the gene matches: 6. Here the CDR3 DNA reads TGTGCCAGCTCGGGGGGACAGGGAGGCGAGCAGTACTTC. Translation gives CASSGGQGGEQYF. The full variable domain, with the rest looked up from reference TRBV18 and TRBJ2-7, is NAGVMQNPRHLVRRRGQEARLRCSPMKGHSHVYWYRQLPEEGLKFMVYLQKENIIDESGMPKERFSAEFPKEGPSILRIQQVVRGDSAAYFCASSGGQGGEQYFGPGTRLTVT.

CDR3: CASSSPGIYGYTF. The CDR3 DNA sequence: TGTGCCAGCAGTTCCCCAGGGATCTATGGCTACACCTTC. The rearrangement uses TRBV28 and TRBJ1-2, with a tentative D call TRBD1 (5 bases). The CDR3 extends over 13 amino acids. V was trimmed by 4 bases and J by 4 bases, leaving 10 bases between them. CDR1 is MDHEN and CDR2 is SYDVKM in the germline V gene.

DNA for the CDR3: TGTGCCAGCAGCCGGACAGGGGGGGAGCAGTACTTC. It is translated as CASSRTGGEQYF. The chain couples TRBV7-3 to TRBJ2-7; 10 bases align to TRBD1. V gave up 5 bases and J gave up 7 bases; unmatched junction bases: 2. CDR1 is SGHTA, CDR2 FQGTGA, per germline. The length of the CDR3 is 12 residues.

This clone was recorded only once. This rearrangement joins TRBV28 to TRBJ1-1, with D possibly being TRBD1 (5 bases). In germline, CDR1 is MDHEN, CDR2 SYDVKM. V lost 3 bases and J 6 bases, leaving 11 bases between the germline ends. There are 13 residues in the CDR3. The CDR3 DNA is TGTGCCAGCAGTTTTGCGGGAGGGGCTGAAGCTTTCTTT. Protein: CASSFAGGAEAFF.

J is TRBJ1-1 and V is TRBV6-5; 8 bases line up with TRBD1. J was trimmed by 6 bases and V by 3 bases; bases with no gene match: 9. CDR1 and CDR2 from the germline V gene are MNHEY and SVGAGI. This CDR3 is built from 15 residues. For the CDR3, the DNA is TGTGCCAGCAGTTATGGGGCAGGGGGCGGGGCTGAAGCTTTCTTT. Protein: CASSYGAGGGAEAFF.

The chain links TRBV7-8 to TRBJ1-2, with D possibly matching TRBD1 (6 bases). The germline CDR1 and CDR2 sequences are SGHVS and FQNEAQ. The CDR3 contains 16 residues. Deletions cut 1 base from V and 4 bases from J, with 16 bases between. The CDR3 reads CASSLGLGASRYGYTF. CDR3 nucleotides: TGTGCCAGCAGCTTAGGTTTGGGGGCCTCCCGCTATGGCTACACCTTC.

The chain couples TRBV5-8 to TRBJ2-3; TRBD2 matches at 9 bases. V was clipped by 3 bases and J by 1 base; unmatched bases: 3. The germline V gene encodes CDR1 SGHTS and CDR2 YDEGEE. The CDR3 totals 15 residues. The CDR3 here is CASSSGLAGTDTQYF. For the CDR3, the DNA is TGTGCCAGCAGCTCGGGACTAGCCGGCACAGATACGCAGTATTTT.

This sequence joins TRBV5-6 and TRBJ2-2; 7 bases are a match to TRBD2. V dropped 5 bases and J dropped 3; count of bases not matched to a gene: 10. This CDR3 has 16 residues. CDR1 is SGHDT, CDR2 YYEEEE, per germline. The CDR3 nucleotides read TGTGCCAGCAGTTTGTTGAGCGGGGCCCACACCGGGGAGCTGTTTTTT. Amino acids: CASSLLSGAHTGELFF. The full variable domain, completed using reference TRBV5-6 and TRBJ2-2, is DAGVTQSPTHLIKTRGQQVTLRCSPKSGHDTVSWYQQALGQGPQFIFQYYEEEERQRGNFPDRFSGHQFPNYSSELNVNALLLGDSALYLCASSLLSGAHTGELFFGEGSRLTVL.

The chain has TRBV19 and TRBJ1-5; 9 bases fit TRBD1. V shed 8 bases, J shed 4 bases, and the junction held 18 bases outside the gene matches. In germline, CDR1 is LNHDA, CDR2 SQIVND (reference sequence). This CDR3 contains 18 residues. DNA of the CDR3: TGTGCCAGTCAAAGCCCCGGGACAGGGTACAACCTTAATCAGCCCCAGCATTTT. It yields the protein CASQSPGTGYNLNQPQHF.

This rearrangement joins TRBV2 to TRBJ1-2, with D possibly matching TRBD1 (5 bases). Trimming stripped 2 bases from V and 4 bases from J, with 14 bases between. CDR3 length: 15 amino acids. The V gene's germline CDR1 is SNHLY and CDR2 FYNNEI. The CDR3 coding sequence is TGTGCCAGCAGTGAACGGTGGGGCGAGACCTATGGCTACACCTTC. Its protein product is CASSERWGETYGYTF.

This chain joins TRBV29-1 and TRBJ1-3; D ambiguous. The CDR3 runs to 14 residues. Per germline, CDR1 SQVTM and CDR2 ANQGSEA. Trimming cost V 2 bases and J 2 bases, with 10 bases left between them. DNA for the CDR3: TGCAGCGTTGAAATGCGAAGCACTGGAAACACCATATATTTT. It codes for CSVEMRSTGNTIYF. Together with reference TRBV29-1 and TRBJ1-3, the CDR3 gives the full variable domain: SAVISQKPSRDICQRGTSLTIQCQVDSQVTMMFWYRQQPGQSLTLIATANQGSEATYESGFVIDKFPISRPNLTFSTLTVSNMSPEDSSIYLCSVEMRSTGNTIYFGEGSWLTVV.

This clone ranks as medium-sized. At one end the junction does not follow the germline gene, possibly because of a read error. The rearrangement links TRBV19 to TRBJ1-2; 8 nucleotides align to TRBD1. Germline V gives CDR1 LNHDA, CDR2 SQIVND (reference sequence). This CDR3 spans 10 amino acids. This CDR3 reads CASFQGATVF. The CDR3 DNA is TGTGCCAGTTTTCAGGGGGCCACCGTCTTC.

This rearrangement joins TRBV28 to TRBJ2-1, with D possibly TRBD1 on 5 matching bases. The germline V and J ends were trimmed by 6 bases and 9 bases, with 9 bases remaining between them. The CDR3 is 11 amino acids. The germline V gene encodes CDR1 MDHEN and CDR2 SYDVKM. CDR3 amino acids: CASSSRGEQFF. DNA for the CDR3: TGTGCCAGCAGCTCAAGGGGTGAGCAGTTCTTC.

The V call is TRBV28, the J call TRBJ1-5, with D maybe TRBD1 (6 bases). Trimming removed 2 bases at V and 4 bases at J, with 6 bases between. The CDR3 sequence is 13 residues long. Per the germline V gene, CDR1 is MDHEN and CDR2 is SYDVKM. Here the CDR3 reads CASSLDRNQPQHF. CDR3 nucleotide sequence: TGTGCCAGCAGTTTAGACAGGAATCAGCCCCAGCATTTT.

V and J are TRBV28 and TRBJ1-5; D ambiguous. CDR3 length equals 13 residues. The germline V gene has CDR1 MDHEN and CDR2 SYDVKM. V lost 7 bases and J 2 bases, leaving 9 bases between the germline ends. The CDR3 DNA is TGTGCCAGCACACGGGTCGGCAATCAGCCCCAGCATTTT. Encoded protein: CASTRVGNQPQHF. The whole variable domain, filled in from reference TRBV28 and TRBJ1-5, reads DVKVTQSSRYLVKRTGEKVFLECVQDMDHENMFWYRQDPGLGLRLIYFSYDVKMKEKGDIPEGYSVSREKKERFSLILESASTNQTSMYLCASTRVGNQPQHFGDGTRLSIL.

The DNA for the CDR3 is TGTGCCAGCAGCTTACGGGCGGGGGGGCCAACAGATACGCAGTATTTT. This gives the protein CASSLRAGGPTDTQYF. This sequence joins TRBV7-2 and TRBJ2-3, with 9 nucleotides matching TRBD2. CDR1 is SGHTA and CDR2 is FQGNSA in the germline V gene. The CDR3 runs 16 residues. With 2 bases clipped from V and 3 bases from J, the junction kept 6 bases outside the gene matches.

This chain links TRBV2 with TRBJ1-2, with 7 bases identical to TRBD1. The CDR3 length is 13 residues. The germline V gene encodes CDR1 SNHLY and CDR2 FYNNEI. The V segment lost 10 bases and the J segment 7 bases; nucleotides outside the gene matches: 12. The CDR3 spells CAITDRFFSGYTF. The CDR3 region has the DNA TGTGCCATCACGGACAGGTTTTTTTCTGGCTACACCTTC.

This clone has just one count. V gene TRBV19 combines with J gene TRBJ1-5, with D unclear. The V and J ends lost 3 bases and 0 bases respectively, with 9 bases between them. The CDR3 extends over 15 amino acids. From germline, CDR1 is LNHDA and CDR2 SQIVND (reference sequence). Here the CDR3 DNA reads TGTGCCAGTAGTATCAGTAGCTATAGCAATCAGCCCCAGCATTTT. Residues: CASSISSYSNQPQHF. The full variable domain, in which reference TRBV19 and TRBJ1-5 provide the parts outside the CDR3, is DGGITQSPKYLFRKEGQNVTLSCEQNLNHDAMYWYRQDPGQGLRLIYYSQIVNDFQKGDIAEGYSVSREKKESFPLTVTSAQKNPTAFYLCASSISSYSNQPQHFGDGTRLSIL.